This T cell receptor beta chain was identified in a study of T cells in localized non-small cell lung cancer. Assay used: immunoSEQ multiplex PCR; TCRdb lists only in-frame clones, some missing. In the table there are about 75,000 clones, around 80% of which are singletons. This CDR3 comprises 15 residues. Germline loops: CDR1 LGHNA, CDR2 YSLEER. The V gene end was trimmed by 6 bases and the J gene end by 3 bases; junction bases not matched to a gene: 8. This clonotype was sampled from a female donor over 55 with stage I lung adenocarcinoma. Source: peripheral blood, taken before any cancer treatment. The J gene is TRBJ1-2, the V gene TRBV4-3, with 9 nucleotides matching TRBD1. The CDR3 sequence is CASSPGQGEDYGYTF. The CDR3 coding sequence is TGCGCCAGCAGTCCGGGACAGGGAGAAGACTATGGCTACACCTTC.